One and the same sample provided the 17 T cell receptor beta chains below, sequenced in a study of T cell changes during pregnancy in multiple sclerosis. Libraries were prepared by immunoSEQ multiplex PCR; TCRdb keeps only in-frame clonotypes and omits some of them. The data show about 47,000 clones, roughly nine tenths seen once. The sequenced sample was CD8+ T cells from peripheral blood mononuclear cells, obtained in the second trimester of pregnancy. The source of these receptors is a female donor with multiple sclerosis, enrolled in a pregnancy study.

This chain links TRBV5-1 with TRBJ1-1; possible D gene TRBD1, 5 bases. CDR1 is SGHRS, CDR2 YFSETQ, per germline. The CDR3 extends over 14 amino acids. The V end lost 4 bases, the J end lost 5 bases, and 15 bases lay between the germline ends. CDR3 DNA sequence: TGCGCCAGCAGCATGTCAACGGCAGGGACTGAAGCTTTCTTT. Residues: CASSMSTAGTEAFF.

The gene calls are TRBV5-5 and TRBJ1-1, with D possibly being TRBD1 (5 bases). The germline gives CDR1 SGHKS, CDR2 YYEKEE (reference sequence). The CDR3 runs 14 residues. Between the trimmed V and J ends, which lost 1 base and 0 bases, there was a span of 7 bases. DNA of the CDR3: TGTGCCAGCAGCTTGTCAGGGTTGAACACTGAAGCTTTCTTT. It translates to CASSLSGLNTEAFF.

The chain is built from TRBV7-9 and TRBJ2-7, with 8 bases fitting TRBD1. The CDR3 has 15 residues. In germline, CDR1 is SEHNR, CDR2 FQNEAQ (reference sequence). V shed 2 bases, J shed 1 base, and the junction held 4 bases outside the gene matches. CDR3 protein: CASSLRDRRSYEQYF. CDR3 nucleotides: TGTGCCAGCAGCTTAAGGGACAGGCGTTCCTACGAGCAGTACTTC.

This clone was detected once. The J gene is TRBJ2-5, the V gene TRBV15; no definite D call. The CDR3 consists of 16 residues. Trimming shortened V by 3 bases and J by 1 base, and 15 bases separated the two germline ends. Germline-derived CDR1 and CDR2 are LNHNV and YYDKDF (reference sequence). The CDR3 here is CATSRINQAPQETQYF. The CDR3 DNA reads as TGTGCCACCAGCAGGATAAACCAGGCGCCCCAAGAGACCCAGTACTTC.

The chain couples TRBV7-8 to TRBJ1-1, with D possibly being TRBD1 (6 bases). The CDR3 loop spans 15 amino acids. Germline CDR1 reads SGHVS; CDR2 reads FQNEAQ. Trimming removed 1 base from V and 5 bases from J, with 14 bases in between. CDR3 in amino acids: CASSLDRGAGTEAFF. As DNA, the CDR3 is TGTGCCAGCAGCTTAGATCGGGGGGCTGGGACTGAAGCTTTCTTT.

The V gene is TRBV4-1, the J gene TRBJ2-3; 11 nucleotides line up with TRBD2. The CDR3 contains 15 residues. The germline gives CDR1 MGHRA, CDR2 YSYEKL. V lost 0 bases and J lost 6; bases outside the gene matches: 2. For the CDR3, the DNA is TGCGCCAGCAGCCAAGATCGGACTAGCGGGGATACGCAGTATTTT. It codes for CASSQDRTSGDTQYF.

The rearrangement links TRBV6-9 to TRBJ1-1; perhaps TRBD1 as D (6 bases). V was shortened by 10 bases and J by 1 base, with 22 bases between the two germline ends. The CDR3 covers 16 residues. The germline V gene has CDR1 MNHGY and CDR2 SVAAGI. CDR3 in DNA: TGTGCCACCGGGGGCGGGGGAAGGGTCCAGAACACTGAAGCTTTCTTT. Protein: CATGGGGRVQNTEAFF.

The rearrangement joins TRBV7-9 to TRBJ1-2, with 9 bases matching TRBD1. After removal of 5 bases from V and 5 bases from J, the junction contained 6 bases not matched to a gene. Germline lookup yields CDR1 SEHNR and CDR2 FQNEAQ (reference sequence). The CDR3 covers 14 residues. Here the CDR3 reads CASSPGQGVYGYTF. The CDR3 bases are TGTGCCAGCAGCCCGGGACAGGGTGTATATGGCTACACCTTC.

This chain links TRBV15 with TRBJ2-7, with 7 bases fitting TRBD1. Per germline, CDR1 LNHNV and CDR2 YYDKDF (reference sequence). With V trimmed by 5 bases and J by 2 bases, 12 bases remained unmatched. The CDR3 is 16 amino acids. CDR3: CATSGVSGTVTYEQYF. Written as DNA, the CDR3 is TGTGCCACCAGCGGGGTGTCCGGGACAGTTACCTACGAGCAGTACTTC.

This clone was counted once. The chain has TRBV7-3 and TRBJ2-3, with D perhaps matching TRBD2 (6 bases). CDR3 length: 16 residues. The germline V gene encodes CDR1 SGHTA and CDR2 FQGTGA. Trimming removed 3 bases at V and 3 bases at J, with 16 bases between. The CDR3 DNA is TGTGCCAGCAGCTTGGGGGGTTTACCGGGGACAGATACGCAGTATTTT. It encodes CASSLGGLPGTDTQYF.

V gene TRBV27 combines with J gene TRBJ2-7; 10 bases are a match to TRBD1. This CDR3 is built from 16 residues. Looked up from germline, CDR1 is MNHEY and CDR2 is SMNVEV (reference sequence). The V and J ends lost 6 bases and 1 base, in that order; junction bases with no gene match: 9. The CDR3 sequence is CASSIEGTGASYEQYF. CDR3 nucleotide sequence: TGTGCCAGCAGCATTGAAGGGACAGGGGCTTCCTACGAGCAGTACTTC.

The chain joins TRBV20-1 to TRBJ2-7; maybe TRBD1 (5 bases). The CDR3 is 10 residues long. Germline-derived CDR1 and CDR2 are DFQATT and SNEGSKA (reference sequence). The ends were cut back, 5 bases at V and 6 bases at J, with 8 bases in the middle. CDR3 in amino acids: CSAYQGEQYF. CDR3 nucleotide sequence: TGCAGTGCTTACCAGGGCGAGCAGTACTTC.

This chain connects TRBV7-9 to TRBJ2-3; 11 nucleotides agree with TRBD2. After removal of 3 bases from V and 6 bases from J, the junction contained 5 bases not matched to a gene. The CDR3 spans 15 residues. Per germline, CDR1 SEHNR and CDR2 FQNEAQ (reference sequence). CDR3 in amino acids: CASSLTSGAPDTQYF. CDR3 sequence (DNA): TGTGCCAGCAGCTTGACTAGCGGGGCCCCGGATACGCAGTATTTT.

V usage is TRBV6-5 and J usage is TRBJ1-5, with 10 bases lining up with TRBD1. CDR3 size: 15 residues. The germline CDR1 and CDR2 sequences are MNHEY and SVGAGI. The junction had 8 bases not matched to a gene; V was cut back by 5 bases and J by 7 bases. CDR3 sequence: CASSTGQGGEQPQHF. The CDR3 DNA reads as TGTGCCAGCAGTACTGGACAGGGGGGAGAACAGCCCCAGCATTTT.

V gene TRBV27 combines with J gene TRBJ1-1; the D gene is possibly TRBD1 (5 bases). The V gene lost 4 bases and the J gene lost 2 bases, with 11 bases spanning the gap. The CDR3 consists of 14 residues. In germline, CDR1 is MNHEY, CDR2 SMNVEV (reference sequence). The CDR3 sequence: CASSSAGYNTEAFF. CDR3 nucleotide sequence: TGTGCCAGCAGTTCCGCAGGGTATAACACTGAAGCTTTCTTT.

The V gene is TRBV2, the J gene TRBJ1-2, with 8 nucleotides matching TRBD1. Trimming removed 5 bases from V and 4 bases from J; junction bases left unmatched: 3. This CDR3 contains 13 residues. Germline V CDR1 and CDR2: SNHLY, FYNNEI. This CDR3 reads CASSPGTGYGYTF. DNA of the CDR3: TGTGCCAGCAGTCCCGGGACAGGCTATGGCTACACCTTC. The full variable domain, completed using reference TRBV2 and TRBJ1-2, is EPEVTQTPSHQVTQMGQEVILRCVPISNHLYFYWYRQILGQKVEFLVSFYNNEISEKSEIFDDQFSVERPDGSNFTLKIRSTKLEDSAMYFCASSPGTGYGYTFGSGTRLTVV.

The chain couples TRBV6-5 to TRBJ1-1; D possibly corresponds to TRBD1 (5 bases). Germline CDR1 is MNHEY and CDR2 is SVGAGI. This CDR3 is built from 12 residues. Trimming shortened V by 0 bases and J by 7 bases, and 6 bases separated the two germline ends. The CDR3 spells CASSYSGDEAFF. The CDR3 DNA reads TGTGCCAGCAGTTACTCAGGGGATGAAGCTTTCTTT.